The 32 T cell receptor beta chains below come from one sample, sequenced in a study of regulatory T cells in long-lasting Graves disease. Combining iRepertoire HTBI primers with Arm-PCR of CDR3 regions, the authors built TCR beta libraries. From the multiplex PCR reads, TCRdb called clonotypes with MiXCR, one entry per CDR3 protein. This table has approximately 470,000 distinct CDR3 sequences, around 16% appearing once. The time point denotes: newly diagnosed GD, antithyroid drugs for less than 3 months. There was RNA extracted from PBMCs, and the TCR library was made from it. Separately, the same data were catalogued under a study of T cells in Graves' hyperthyroidism and ophthalmopathy.

The input for sequencing was peripheral blood mononuclear cells (PBMCs), taken at new diagnosis, from a patient treated with antithyroid drugs. The receptor set was obtained from a man in his forties with Graves disease.

In this sample, this clonotype turned up many times. V and J are TRBV2 and TRBJ2-1; 13 bases line up with TRBD2. Germline V CDR1 and CDR2: SNHLY, FYNNEI. J lost 9 bases, V lost 3 bases, and 11 bases had no gene match. The CDR3 covers 17 residues. The chain's CDR3 is CASSEYRLAGGRGEQFF. The DNA for the CDR3 is TGTGCCAGCAGTGAGTACCGACTAGCGGGAGGTAGAGGTGAGCAGTTCTTC.

The table lists this clonotype with a few counts. The chain couples TRBV28 to TRBJ2-2, with 13 positions matching TRBD2. Germline V gene lookup returns CDR1 MDHEN and CDR2 SYDVKM. The CDR3 loop spans 17 amino acids. Germline trimming cut 5 bases from V and 2 bases from J; bases unmatched to any gene: 5. The CDR3 DNA follows: TGTGCCAGCAGTGAAGGGACTAGCGGGATAAACACCGGGGAGCTGTTTTTT. Translation: CASSEGTSGINTGELFF.

There are many counts of this clonotype. The chain has TRBV12-3 or TRBV12-4 and TRBJ2-7, with D tentatively TRBD1 or TRBD2 (5 bases each). Deletions cut 5 bases from V and 3 bases from J, with 14 bases between. The CDR3 loop spans 14 amino acids. CDR3 bases: TGTGCCAGCAGTCCACGGGACCCCCACTACGAGCAGTACTTC. Translated, it gives CASSPRDPHYEQYF.

This clonotype was counted only a few times. This chain uses TRBV20-1 with TRBJ2-1; D is possibly TRBD1 or TRBD2 (5 bases each). CDR3 length equals 15 residues. Trimming removed 6 bases at V and 8 bases at J, with 23 bases between. In germline, CDR1 is DFQATT, CDR2 SNEGSKA (reference sequence). CDR3 nucleotides: TGCAGTGCCCTAGCAGGGTCCCAGAATCTGGATGAGCAGTTCTTC. Translating gives CSALAGSQNLDEQFF.

The table lists this clonotype with many counts. The chain is built from TRBV2 and TRBJ1-1, with 7 bases identical to TRBD1. CDR1 SNHLY and CDR2 FYNNEI come from the germline V gene. V was clipped by 6 bases and J by 1 base; unmatched bases: 2. CDR3 length: 13 residues. The CDR3 DNA follows: TGTGCCAGCAGGACAGGGTCGAACACTGAAGCTTTCTTT. Its protein is CASRTGSNTEAFF.

This clonotype was recorded many times. The chain couples TRBV10-2 to TRBJ2-3; TRBD1 aligns across 7 bases. This CDR3 is built from 15 residues. Losses at the gene ends were 6 bases for V and 1 base for J; bases not matched to a gene: 7. The germline gives CDR1 WSHSY, CDR2 SAAADI. In DNA form, the CDR3 reads TGCGCCAGCAGGCGACAGGGTGAGGGCACAGATACGCAGTATTTT. Translated: CASRRQGEGTDTQYF.

This clonotype appeared many times. The chain joins TRBV24-1 to TRBJ2-1, with D perhaps TRBD2 (7 bases). The V gene lost 5 bases and the J gene lost 8 bases, with 18 bases spanning the gap. Germline CDR1 reads KGHDR; CDR2 reads SFDVKD. This CDR3 contains 15 residues. CDR3 in amino acids: CATSGGGTLGHEQFF. In DNA form, the CDR3 reads TGTGCCACCAGTGGCGGGGGCACTCTAGGCCATGAGCAGTTCTTC.

In its sample, this clonotype was seen a few times. The rearrangement uses TRBV28 and TRBJ2-1, with 9 bases identical to TRBD2. The germline V gene encodes CDR1 MDHEN and CDR2 SYDVKM. Trimming cost V 7 bases and J 3 bases; bases outside gene matches: 4. The CDR3 has 14 amino acids. The CDR3 is CASKPAGGYNEQFF. CDR3 bases: TGTGCCAGCAAACCAGCGGGAGGCTACAATGAGCAGTTCTTC.

There are many counts of this clonotype. This chain links TRBV6-9 with TRBJ1-2; 7 bases agree with TRBD1. The CDR3 spans 18 residues. The J segment lost 8 bases and the V segment lost 3 bases, leaving 21 bases of the junction unmatched. Germline V gene data show CDR1 as MNHGY and CDR2 as SVAAGI. CDR3 in amino acids: CASSYREPGQIQINGYTF. CDR3 bases: TGTGCCAGCAGTTACCGGGAGCCGGGACAGATTCAAATCAACGGCTACACCTTC.

V and J are TRBV27 and TRBJ1-2; maybe TRBD1 (5 bases). V dropped 7 bases and J dropped 6 bases, with 12 bases sitting between them. CDR1 MNHEY and CDR2 SMNVEV come from the germline V gene (reference sequence). This CDR3 is 12 amino acids long. The CDR3 DNA sequence: TGTGCCAGCACCACGGGGACCGATGGCTACACCTTC. It encodes CASTTGTDGYTF.

This clonotype was observed many times. The genes are TRBV20-1 and TRBJ1-2; 7 nucleotides align to TRBD1. Germline CDR1 is DFQATT and CDR2 is SNEGSKA (reference sequence). The CDR3 length is 14 residues. With V trimmed by 3 bases and J by 8 bases, 12 bases remained unmatched. In nucleotides, the CDR3 is TGCAGTGCTAGGGGGGGACAGCAACTTCGGGGCTACACCTTC. Its translation is CSARGGQQLRGYTF.

As to this clonotype: This sequence may be a read error, since a much larger clone differs from it by one base. V and J are TRBV13 and TRBJ2-7, with D tentatively TRBD1 (6 bases). Trimming pared 5 bases from V and 5 bases from J, leaving 16 bases between. This CDR3 contains 14 residues. The germline CDR1 and CDR2 sequences are PRHDT and FYEKMQ (reference sequence). The CDR3 nucleotides read TGTGCCAGCAGCCCCGGAACAGGGACGGACGAGCAGTACTTC. This encodes CASSPGTGTDEQYF. Together with reference TRBV13 and TRBJ2-7, the CDR3 gives the full variable domain: AAGVIQSPRHLIKEKRETATLKCYPIPRHDTVYWYQQGPGQDPQFLISFYEKMQSDKGSIPDRFSAQQFSDYHSELNMSSLELGDSALYFCASSPGTGTDEQYFGPGTRLTVT.

This clonotype was counted many times. CDR3 protein: CATSDTLEQYF. CDR3 DNA sequence: TGTGCCACCAGTGATACCCTCGAGCAGTACTTC. This chain connects TRBV24-1 to TRBJ2-7; D is ambiguous. V lost 3 bases to trimming and J lost 6 bases, with 5 bases between them. The CDR3 spans 11 residues. Per the germline V gene, CDR1 is KGHDR and CDR2 is SFDVKD.

This clonotype was counted ten times or more. CDR3 DNA: TGTGCCAGCAGTTTAGACAGGGGGCCAAACAATGAGCAGTTCTTC. This codes for CASSLDRGPNNEQFF. V gene TRBV6-5 combines with J gene TRBJ2-1; 10 bases line up with TRBD1. CDR3 length: 15 residues. Trimming removed 4 bases from V and 5 bases from J; junction bases left unmatched: 5. CDR1 and CDR2 from the germline V gene are MNHEY and SVGAGI.

This clonotype has a count of ten or more. The gene calls are TRBV5-1 and TRBJ2-7; maybe TRBD1 (6 bases). The germline gives CDR1 SGHRS, CDR2 YFSETQ. The CDR3 has 14 residues. V lost 4 bases to trimming and J lost 0 bases, with 11 bases between them. This chain's CDR3 is CASSDRDNSYEQYF. The DNA of the CDR3 is TGCGCCAGCAGCGACCGGGACAACTCCTACGAGCAGTACTTC. Complete variable domain (other parts from reference TRBV5-1 and TRBJ2-7): KAGVTQTPRYLIKTRGQQVTLSCSPISGHRSVSWYQQTPGQGLQFLFEYFSETQRNKGNFPGRFSGRQFSNSRSEMNVSTLELGDSALYLCASSDRDNSYEQYFGPGTRLTVT.

There are a few counts of this clonotype. V gene TRBV15 combines with J gene TRBJ2-7; 13 nucleotides match TRBD2. The CDR3 length is 16 residues. Trimming at V came to 1 base and at J to 4 bases, leaving 4 bases not matched to a gene. The germline V gene has CDR1 LNHNV and CDR2 YYDKDF (reference sequence). The CDR3 DNA reads as TGTGCCACCAGCAGAGGACTAGCGGGAGGTTCTTACGAGCAGTACTTC. Its protein is CATSRGLAGGSYEQYF.

This clonotype was seen more than once but under ten times. The chain has TRBV19 and TRBJ2-1; D remains ambiguous. The CDR3 covers 13 residues. Trimming pared 3 bases from V and 5 bases from J, leaving 8 bases between. CDR1 and CDR2 (germline): LNHDA, SQIVND (reference sequence). In DNA, the CDR3 is TGTGCCAGTAGTATCGATTTGGACAATGAGCAGTTCTTC. This translates into CASSIDLDNEQFF.

There are many counts of this clonotype. V usage is TRBV20-1 and J usage is TRBJ1-2; D is possibly TRBD1 (6 bases). V was trimmed by 1 base and J by 8 bases, leaving 20 bases between them. The V gene's germline CDR1 is DFQATT and CDR2 SNEGSKA (reference sequence). This CDR3 has 15 amino acids. DNA for the CDR3: TGCAGTGCTAGAGTCGAAACGCGGGGGGCACGGGGCTACACCTTC. Protein: CSARVETRGARGYTF.

This clonotype was recorded many times. The chain uses TRBV10-2 and TRBJ1-1; D remains unclear. V dropped 1 base and J dropped 0 bases, with 3 bases sitting between them. Germline CDR1 is WSHSY and CDR2 is SAAADI. The CDR3 consists of 13 residues. This CDR3 is CASSEYMNTEAFF. CDR3 sequence (DNA): TGCGCCAGCAGTGAGTACATGAACACTGAAGCTTTCTTT.

In its sample, this clonotype was seen many times. V and J are TRBV11-2 and TRBJ2-5, with D perhaps TRBD1 or TRBD2 (5 bases each). V lost 5 bases and J 5 bases, leaving 15 bases between the germline ends. CDR3 length equals 14 residues. CDR1 and CDR2 from the germline V gene are SGHAT and FQNNGV. The CDR3 region has the DNA TGTGCCAGCAGCCCCGGGACCCCCCGTGAGACCCAGTACTTC. This encodes CASSPGTPRETQYF. Full variable domain (outside the CDR3, taken from reference TRBV11-2 and TRBJ2-5): EAGVAQSPRYKIIEKRQSVAFWCNPISGHATLYWYQQILGQGPKLLIQFQNNGVVDDSQLPKDRFSAERLKGVDSTLKIQPAKLEDSAVYLCASSPGTPRETQYFGPGTRLLVL.

In regard to this clonotype: One base away lies a much larger clone, so this may be a sequencing read error. The rearrangement uses TRBV7-9 and TRBJ1-2; TRBD1 matches 7 bases. The CDR3 totals 15 residues. Per germline, CDR1 SEHNR and CDR2 FQNEAQ (reference sequence). V shed 6 bases, J shed 2 bases, and the junction held 9 bases outside the gene matches. CDR3 in amino acids: CASRHPRTGNYGYTF. The CDR3 DNA is TGTGCCAGCAGGCACCCGAGGACAGGAAACTATGGCTACACCTTC.

Of note for this clonotype: A far larger clone is one base from this, pointing to a likely read error. The CDR3 sequence: CSALVGTDYNEQYF. DNA of the CDR3: TGCAGTGCTCTGGTCGGGACCGACTACAATGAGCAGTACTTC. This chain joins TRBV20-1 and TRBJ2-5; the D call may be TRBD1 or TRBD2 (5 bases each). V was shortened by 5 bases and J by 11 bases, with 24 bases between the two germline ends. Per germline, CDR1 DFQATT and CDR2 SNEGSKA (reference sequence). This CDR3 spans 14 amino acids.

As to this clonotype: One base separates it from a far larger clone, so it is likely a read error. V usage is TRBV28 and J usage is TRBJ2-1, with TRBD2 identical over 11 bases. V was clipped by 5 bases and J by 10 bases; unmatched bases: 16. Germline V CDR1 and CDR2: MDHEN, SYDVKM. The CDR3 sequence is 17 residues long. The CDR3 is CASSPARLLAGGNEQFF. For the CDR3, the DNA is TGTGCCAGCAGTCCCGCCCGCCTTCTAGCGGGAGGCAACGAGCAGTTCTTC.

In this sample, this clonotype turned up a few times. The V call is TRBV10-3, the J call TRBJ1-1; no firm D call. The CDR3 has 11 amino acids. The V end was cut by 6 bases, the J end by 5 bases, with 7 bases between. Germline-derived CDR1 and CDR2 are ENHRY and SYGVKD. CDR3 bases: TGTGCCATCAGGGACCGGACTGAAGCTTTCTTT. The encoded protein is CAIRDRTEAFF.

J is TRBJ1-1 and V is TRBV4-1; D gene unclear. Germline V CDR1 and CDR2: MGHRA, YSYEKL. The germline V and J ends were trimmed by 1 base and 5 bases, with 8 bases remaining between them. The CDR3 contains 13 residues. The CDR3 DNA reads TGCGCCAGCAGCCAAGGGCGGGGTACTGAAGCTTTCTTT. It encodes CASSQGRGTEAFF.

There are many counts of this clonotype. The chain recombines TRBV29-1 with TRBJ1-2; 7 positions agree with TRBD1. The junction had 13 bases not matched to a gene; V was cut back by 3 bases and J by 6 bases. This CDR3 contains 15 residues. The V gene's germline CDR1 is SQVTM and CDR2 ANQGSEA. The CDR3 spells CSVDEGGGTVHGYTF. The CDR3 DNA sequence: TGCAGCGTTGATGAGGGGGGAGGGACAGTCCATGGCTACACCTTC.

In this sample, this clonotype turned up many times. The chain couples TRBV20-1 to TRBJ2-7, with TRBD2 matching 11 bases. In germline, CDR1 is DFQATT, CDR2 SNEGSKA (reference sequence). The CDR3 has 16 residues. V gave up 0 bases and J gave up 1 base; unmatched junction bases: 5. CDR3: CSAREPGLAESYEQYF. CDR3 bases: TGCAGTGCTAGAGAGCCGGGACTAGCGGAATCCTACGAGCAGTACTTC.

In DNA, the CDR3 is TGTGCCAGCAGCTTAAATTTAGGTCAGCCCCAGCATTTT. Translated, it gives CASSLNLGQPQHF. This chain uses TRBV7-9 with TRBJ1-5; no clear D gene. Germline V lookup: CDR1 SEHNR, CDR2 FQNEAQ (reference sequence). The V end was cut by 2 bases, the J end by 6 bases, with 8 bases between. There are 13 residues in the CDR3.

J is TRBJ2-5 and V is TRBV6-1; D not certain. The V gene's germline CDR1 is MNHNS and CDR2 SASEGT. This CDR3 spans 11 amino acids. Trimming removed 7 bases from V and 5 bases from J, with 8 bases in between. The CDR3 is CASTVRETQYF. The CDR3 nucleotides are TGTGCCAGCACAGTCCGGGAGACCCAGTACTTC.

The chain recombines TRBV5-1 with TRBJ1-2, with 8 bases fitting TRBD1. The V gene end was trimmed by 4 bases and the J gene end by 7 bases; junction bases not matched to a gene: 12. Germline-derived CDR1 and CDR2 are SGHRS and YFSETQ. The CDR3 extends over 15 amino acids. CDR3: CASSLGQGGLLGYTF. The CDR3 DNA reads as TGCGCCAGCAGCCTCGGACAGGGAGGTTTGCTTGGCTACACCTTC.

This clonotype was recorded only once. A much larger clone lies a single base off, so this may be a read error. The V gene is TRBV10-1, the J gene TRBJ2-2, with TRBD2 as a possible D gene (6 bases). This CDR3 contains 15 residues. Germline CDR1 and CDR2: WNHNN and SYGVQD (reference sequence). V dropped 4 bases and J dropped 5 bases, with 14 bases sitting between them. The CDR3 region is CASSAGTSRTGELFF. The CDR3 coding sequence is TGCGCCAGCAGTGCGGGGACTTCCCGGACCGGGGAGCTGTTTTTT.

In its sample, this clonotype was seen many times. The J gene is TRBJ2-7, the V gene TRBV18, with TRBD1 identical over 8 bases. Trimming took 4 bases from V and 2 from J; bases not matched to a gene: 7. Per germline, CDR1 KGHSH and CDR2 LQKENI. This CDR3 has 15 amino acids. As DNA, the CDR3 is TGTGCCAGCTCACACCCGGACAGGGACCCCTACGAGCAGTACTTC. It codes for CASSHPDRDPYEQYF. Full variable domain (remainder filled in from reference TRBV18 and TRBJ2-7): NAGVMQNPRHLVRRRGQEARLRCSPMKGHSHVYWYRQLPEEGLKFMVYLQKENIIDESGMPKERFSAEFPKEGPSILRIQQVVRGDSAAYFCASSHPDRDPYEQYFGPGTRLTVT.